This T cell receptor beta chain derives from a study of cytomegalovirus exposure and HLA in healthy donors. Study overall: There were about 85 million unique TCRs (from HLA-typed donors) in an early data release.

Primers included in the PCR were 60 Vbeta and 13 Jbeta primers. Clones were read by immunoSEQ multiplex PCR, and TCRdb kept only the in-frame ones, dropping some. The sample contains about 170,000 clones, 60% to 80% of which appear only once. The material sequenced was PBMCs. This sequence originates from a woman aged 45-60 years in good health and CMV-seropositive.

Here the CDR3 DNA reads TGTGCCAGCAGCTTTAAAGGGAGCTCCTACGAGCAGTACTTC. Its translation is CASSFKGSSYEQYF. The chain couples TRBV7-2 to TRBJ2-7; TRBD2 might be the D (5 bases). Germline V lookup: CDR1 SGHTA, CDR2 FQGNSA. This CDR3 comprises 14 residues. V was pared by 3 bases and J by 0 bases, with 9 bases between.